These T cell receptor beta chains were read from a single sample in a study of TIL therapy for anti-PD-1-resistant metastatic lung cancer. The data were produced by immunoSEQ multiplex PCR, yet TCRdb's version contains in-frame clones alone and is incomplete. The table has around 20,000 clones, roughly 85% seen once. This sample comprised blood, obtained at baseline. These receptors were collected from a person aged 25-80 years with non-small cell lung cancer. Each CDR3 is given without its conserved first and last residue. The D gene is left open where the match is weak.

V gene	D gene	CDR3 protein
TRBV9	TRBD1	ASSGQGAGAGELF
TRBV28	.	ASTPQAPSKEQY
TRBV6-1	.	ASSEWAGPTLDEKLF
TRBV5-1	.	ASSLAGGRSADTQY
TRBV27	.	ASSHRGGVETQY
TRBV18	.	ASSPPMGGEQY
TRBV3-1/TRBV3-2	TRBD2	ASSPRGGPYEQY
TRBV19	TRBD2	ASSISAGGPNEQF
TRBV7-8	.	ASRRVQGGNEKLF
TRBV7-6	TRBD1	ASSASTGRNTEAF
TRBV7-2	.	ASSHQQPQH
TRBV6-5	.	ASLRGFYGYT
TRBV2	TRBD1	ANKGQGYYEQY
TRBV5-1	.	ASSSTTGLNTEAF
TRBV19	.	ASSSLGRTQY
TRBV5-1	.	ASSLVDSREAQY
TRBV21-1	.	ASSSRTGGFYEQY
TRBV6-5	.	ASSYIESTDTQY
TRBV10-3	.	AISGQGAGNTIY
TRBV2	TRBD2	ASVLAGVPEQY
TRBV18	.	ASSPRPGTDNEQF
TRBV19	.	ASSMLGTDYNEQF
TRBV21-1	.	ASSKAGREGSDTQY
TRBV19	.	ASSIMGRGNQPQH
TRBV24-1	.	ATSEVGVGDEQF
TRBV13	TRBD2	ASSPRRLAGGGTQY
TRBV2	.	ASRGAGKIYEQY
TRBV20-1	TRBD1	SASRTGNSPLH
TRBV7-9	.	ASSAYTGELF
TRBV10-3	.	AISPSGEQF
TRBV7-9	TRBD1	ASNRDRAYEQY
TRBV3-1/TRBV3-2	.	ASTQGRTTSKAF
TRBV5-6	TRBD1	ASSLPGQDEFEQY
TRBV5-4	.	ASSLGAFYNEQF
TRBV7-2	TRBD2	ASSSSGVQTQY
TRBV5-1	.	ASSQVRTQRTDTEAF
TRBV30	.	AWSRVGGNYGYT
TRBV5-4	.	ASSFFRGSNTGELF
TRBV4-1	.	ASSTDVDTQY
TRBV20-1	.	SASLQYNQPQH
TRBV18	.	ASSLTVEGETQY
TRBV9	TRBD2	ASSPPGLAGQDTQY
TRBV28	.	ASSLTTRQRWETQY
TRBV7-2	TRBD2	ASSLQTSGGAIDTQY
TRBV11-2	TRBD2	ASSPRTSGRYNEQF
TRBV4-3	.	ASSQDGNTGANVLT
TRBV9	.	ASSPPWGVPSSYNEQF
TRBV7-6	.	ASSLGPQGLQETQY
TRBV24-1	TRBD2	ATSDRTSGAIDTQY
TRBV30	.	AWSALTANQPQH
TRBV5-1	.	ASSLMAEQF
TRBV2	.	ASRQGLDIPQY
TRBV3-1/TRBV3-2	TRBD1	ASSQGRRGRVNEQF
TRBV6-5	.	ASSSGAWSNQPQH
TRBV6-6	.	ASSYDVEKLF
TRBV5-8	.	ASSLGFLAGGETQY
TRBV28	.	ASRFNPTNLGRELF